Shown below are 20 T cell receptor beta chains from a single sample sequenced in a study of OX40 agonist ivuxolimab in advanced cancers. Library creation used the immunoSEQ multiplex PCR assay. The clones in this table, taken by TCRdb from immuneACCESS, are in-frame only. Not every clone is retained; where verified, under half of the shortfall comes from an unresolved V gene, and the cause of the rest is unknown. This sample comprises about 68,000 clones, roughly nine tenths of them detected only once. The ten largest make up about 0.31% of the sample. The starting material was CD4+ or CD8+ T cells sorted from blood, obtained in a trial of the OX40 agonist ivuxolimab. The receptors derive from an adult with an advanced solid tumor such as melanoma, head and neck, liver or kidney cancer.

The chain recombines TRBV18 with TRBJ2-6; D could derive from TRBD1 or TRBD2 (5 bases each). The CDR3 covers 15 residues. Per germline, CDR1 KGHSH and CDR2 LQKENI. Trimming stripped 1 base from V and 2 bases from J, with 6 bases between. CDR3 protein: CASSPRGTGANVLTF. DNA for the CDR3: TGTGCCAGCTCACCACGGGGGACTGGGGCCAACGTCCTGACTTTC.

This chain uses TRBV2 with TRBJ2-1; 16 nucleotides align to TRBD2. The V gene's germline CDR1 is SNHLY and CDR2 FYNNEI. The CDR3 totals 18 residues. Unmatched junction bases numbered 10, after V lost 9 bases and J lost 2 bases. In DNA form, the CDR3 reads TGTGCCAGTAAACCGGGACTAGCGGGAGGGTTGACCTACAATGAGCAGTTCTTC. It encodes CASKPGLAGGLTYNEQFF.

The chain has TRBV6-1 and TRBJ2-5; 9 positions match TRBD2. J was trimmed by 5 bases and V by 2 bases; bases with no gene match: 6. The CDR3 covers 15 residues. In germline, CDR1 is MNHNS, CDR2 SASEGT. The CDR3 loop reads CASSEQGLAGETQYF. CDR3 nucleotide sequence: TGTGCCAGCAGTGAACAGGGACTAGCCGGTGAGACCCAGTACTTC.

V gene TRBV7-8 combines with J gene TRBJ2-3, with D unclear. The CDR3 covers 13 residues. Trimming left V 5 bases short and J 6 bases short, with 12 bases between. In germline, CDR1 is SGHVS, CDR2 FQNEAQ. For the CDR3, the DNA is TGTGCCAGCAGCCGGACCCTAGGGGATACGCAGTATTTT. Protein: CASSRTLGDTQYF.

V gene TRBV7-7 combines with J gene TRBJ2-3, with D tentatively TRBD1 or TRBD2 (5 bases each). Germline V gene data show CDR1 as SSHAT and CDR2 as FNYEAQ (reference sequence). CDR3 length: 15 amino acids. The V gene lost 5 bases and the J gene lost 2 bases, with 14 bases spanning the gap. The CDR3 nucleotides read TGTGCCAGCAGCCCCCGGGACGCATTCACAGATACGCAGTATTTT. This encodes CASSPRDAFTDTQYF.

The CDR3 DNA reads as TGTGCCAGCAGCCCTGGACTAGCGGGAGGGCCTAGGAAAACCGGGGAGCTGTTTTTT. This translates into CASSPGLAGGPRKTGELFF. The chain recombines TRBV13 with TRBJ2-2, with TRBD2 matching 15 bases. In germline, CDR1 is PRHDT, CDR2 FYEKMQ (reference sequence). The V gene end was trimmed by 5 bases and the J gene end by 5 bases; junction bases not matched to a gene: 12. The CDR3 is 19 residues long.

CDR3 region: CASSTTSGIVDTQYF. CDR3 DNA: TGTGCCAGCAGCACAACTAGCGGGATTGTAGATACGCAGTATTTT. This sequence joins TRBV7-9 and TRBJ2-3; 10 bases are a match to TRBD2. The J segment lost 5 bases and the V segment lost 5 bases, leaving 7 bases of the junction unmatched. Germline CDR1 SEHNR, CDR2 FQNEAQ (reference sequence). The length of the CDR3 is 15 residues.

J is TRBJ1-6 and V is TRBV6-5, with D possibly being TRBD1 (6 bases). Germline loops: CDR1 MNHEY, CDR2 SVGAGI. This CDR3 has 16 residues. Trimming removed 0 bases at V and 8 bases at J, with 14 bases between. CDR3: CASSYSKYGGDSPLHF. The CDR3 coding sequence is TGTGCCAGCAGTTACTCGAAGTACGGGGGCGATTCACCCCTCCACTTT.

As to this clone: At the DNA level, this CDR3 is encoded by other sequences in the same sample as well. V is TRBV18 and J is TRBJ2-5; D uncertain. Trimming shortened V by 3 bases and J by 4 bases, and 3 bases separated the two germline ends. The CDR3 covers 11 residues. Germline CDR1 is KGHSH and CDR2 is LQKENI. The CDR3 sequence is CASSPGETQYF. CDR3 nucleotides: TGTGCCAGCTCACCTGGAGAGACCCAGTACTTC.

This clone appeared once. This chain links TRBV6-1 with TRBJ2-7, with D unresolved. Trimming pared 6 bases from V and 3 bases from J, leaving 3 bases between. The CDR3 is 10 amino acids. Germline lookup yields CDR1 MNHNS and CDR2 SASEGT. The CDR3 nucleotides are TGTGCCAGCAGGAACTACGAGCAGTACTTC. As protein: CASRNYEQYF.

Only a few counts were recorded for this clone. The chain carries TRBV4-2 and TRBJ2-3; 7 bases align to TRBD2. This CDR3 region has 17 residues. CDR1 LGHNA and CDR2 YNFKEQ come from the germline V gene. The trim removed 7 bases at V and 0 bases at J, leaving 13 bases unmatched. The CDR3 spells CASTPITPGGSTDTQYF. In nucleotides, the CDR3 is TGTGCCAGCACCCCGATAACCCCGGGGGGTAGCACAGATACGCAGTATTTT.

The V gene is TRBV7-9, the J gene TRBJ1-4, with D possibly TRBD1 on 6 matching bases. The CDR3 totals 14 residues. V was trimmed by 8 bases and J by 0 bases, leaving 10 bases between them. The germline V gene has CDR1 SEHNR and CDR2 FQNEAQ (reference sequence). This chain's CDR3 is CASQQGATNEKLFF. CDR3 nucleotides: TGTGCCAGCCAACAGGGAGCAACTAATGAAAAACTGTTTTTT. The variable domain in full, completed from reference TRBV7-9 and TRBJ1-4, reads DTGVSQNPRHKITKRGQNVTFRCDPISEHNRLYWYRQTLGQGPEFLTYFQNEAQLEKSRLLSDRFSAERPKGSFSTLEIQRTEQGDSAMYLCASQQGATNEKLFFGSGTQLSVL.

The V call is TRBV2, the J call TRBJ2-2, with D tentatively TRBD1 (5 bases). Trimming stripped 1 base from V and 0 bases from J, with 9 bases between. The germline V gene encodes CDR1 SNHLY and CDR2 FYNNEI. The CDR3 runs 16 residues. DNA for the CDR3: TGTGCCAGCAGTGAAGGGCGACAGCCGAACACCGGGGAGCTGTTTTTT. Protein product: CASSEGRQPNTGELFF.

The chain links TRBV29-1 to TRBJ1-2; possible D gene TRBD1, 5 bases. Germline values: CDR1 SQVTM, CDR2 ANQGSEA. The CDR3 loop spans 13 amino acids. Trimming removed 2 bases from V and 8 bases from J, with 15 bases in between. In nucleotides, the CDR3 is TGCAGCGTTGAACTGGGGGGACGACGGGGCTACACCTTC. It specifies CSVELGGRRGYTF.

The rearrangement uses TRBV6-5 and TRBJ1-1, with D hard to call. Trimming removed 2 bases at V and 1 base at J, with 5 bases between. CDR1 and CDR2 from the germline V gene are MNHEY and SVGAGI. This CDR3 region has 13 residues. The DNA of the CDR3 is TGTGCCAGCAGTTACGTCGAGAACACTGAAGCTTTCTTT. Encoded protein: CASSYVENTEAFF.

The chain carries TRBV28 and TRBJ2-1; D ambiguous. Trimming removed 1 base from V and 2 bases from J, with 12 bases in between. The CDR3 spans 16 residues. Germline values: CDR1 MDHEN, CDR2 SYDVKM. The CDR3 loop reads CASSLFKKAPYNEQFF. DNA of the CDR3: TGTGCCAGCAGTTTATTCAAGAAAGCCCCCTACAATGAGCAGTTCTTC.

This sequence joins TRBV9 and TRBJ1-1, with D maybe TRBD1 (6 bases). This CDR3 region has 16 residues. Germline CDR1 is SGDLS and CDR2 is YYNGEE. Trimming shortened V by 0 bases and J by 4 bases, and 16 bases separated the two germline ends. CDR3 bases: TGTGCCAGCAGCGTAGCTTTTGGCGGGGGGCCCACTGAAGCTTTCTTT. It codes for CASSVAFGGGPTEAFF.

The CDR3 bases are TGTGCCAGCAGCTTACGGGAAGGTGATTCACCCCTCCACTTT. Translated: CASSLREGDSPLHF. The genes are TRBV11-2 and TRBJ1-6; D not resolved. Germline loops: CDR1 SGHAT, CDR2 FQNNGV. Trimming removed 2 bases at V and 8 bases at J, with 10 bases between. The CDR3 has 14 amino acids.

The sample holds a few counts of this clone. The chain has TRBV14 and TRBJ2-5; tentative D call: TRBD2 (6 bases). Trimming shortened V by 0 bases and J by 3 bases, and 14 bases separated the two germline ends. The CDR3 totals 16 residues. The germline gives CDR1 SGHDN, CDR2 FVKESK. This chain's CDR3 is CASSQDLTAGKETQYF. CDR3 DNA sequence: TGTGCCAGCAGCCAAGATCTAACGGCGGGGAAAGAGACCCAGTACTTC.

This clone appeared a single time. CDR3 DNA: TGTGCCAGTACTTCGACAGGGGGAATAGGGAACACTGAAGCTTTCTTT. Its protein is CASTSTGGIGNTEAFF. The rearrangement uses TRBV19 and TRBJ1-1; 9 bases agree with TRBD1. The germline CDR1 and CDR2 sequences are LNHDA and SQIVND (reference sequence). CDR3 length: 16 amino acids. J gave up 1 base and V 7 bases, and 10 bases lay outside the gene matches.